The present T cell receptor beta chain was sequenced within a study of blood T cell repertoires in COVID-19 (dated by TCRdb to between 2020 and 2021). Study-wide context: The collaborator samples originated in the United States, Italy and Spain and spanned the acute and convalescent phases of COVID-19. The material from the prospective study consisted of cDNA or gDNA derived from T cells, B-cell-depleted T cells, or PBMCs. HLA class I and class II types, where available, came from metadata supplied by the sample provider rather than from assay-based typing. The repertoires were made available in a free public database intended to serve as a resource for research on the immune response to SARS-CoV-2. The samples were drawn from the first 160 participants of the ongoing ImmuneRACE study and from some 1,300 subjects provided by 6 global collaborators. The dataset comprised deeply sampled blood TCRbeta repertoires from subjects exposed to, actively infected with, or recovered from COVID-19. The sample metadata nearly always contained a de-identified subject ID, COVID-19 status, age in years and sex. What the study reported, not specific to this receptor: Clinical and demographic metadata were provided uncurated, with the amount varying by source and participant.

CDR1 and CDR2 (KGHDR, SFDVKD) derive from the germline V gene. V is clipped by 7 bases and J by 8 bases, and the sequence between their germline boundaries is 13 bases long. The CDR3 runs 12 amino acids, cysteine and phenylalanine included. The kept DNA is CDR3 alone, 36 bases in frame from the first base. TCRbeta CDR3 regions were amplified from genomic DNA using the immunoSEQ Assay, a bias-controlled multiplex PCR. In the source study's methods: The number of nucleated cells in each sample was estimated from the amplification of reference gene primers within the assay. Sequence reads were collapsed and filtered to measure the absolute abundance of every unique TCRbeta CDR3 rearrangement. Productive Simpson clonality was computed per sample as the square root of Simpson's diversity index over productive rearrangements. TCRdb provides this immuneACCESS table in a form limited to in-frame rearrangements. Some clones are lacking; in checked studies, under half of them reflect an unresolved V gene, and why the rest are absent is not known. V and J calls and clone size are as listed in that table; D and trimming were resolved from the DNA. The sample yields 100,000 to 150,000 clones; approximately 83% were counted once. Of the sample, 4% to 5% falls within the top ten clones.

Whole blood was collected in K2EDTA tubes by collaborating institutions according to the institutions' own protocols. Collaborator samples were shipped for TCRbeta analysis as frozen whole blood, isolated PBMCs, or DNA extracted from either sample type. Points on this clone: Its antigen has not been determined. Qualities for individual bases were not recorded, and no much larger clone is one base off.

The TCR originated in a woman between 70 and 85 years old with acute or convalescent COVID-19. What was sequenced was peripheral blood. The chain couples TRBV24-1 to TRBJ1-2; TRBD1 is possibly the D segment (6 matching bases). The nucleotides read TGTGCCACCAGGGACAGCGGTTTCGGCTACACCTTC. It translates to CATRDSGFGYTF.